This T cell receptor (beta chain) was recovered during a study of response to subunit inactivated influenza vaccine. TCRdb reanalysed the RT-PCR reads using MiXCR and keeps one entry per CDR3 protein. Of some 180,000 distinct CDR3 sequences in the sample, approximately 8.7% were seen once. Study-level findings and limits: It was the authors' suggestion that each seasonal influenza vaccination recruits few new T cells.

Notes on this clonotype: The antigen remains undetermined.

Germline V lookup: CDR1 SGHKS, CDR2 YYEKEE (reference sequence). V lost 1 base and J lost 5, with 12 bases in between. The CDR3 runs to 14 residues. The receptor was isolated from a man over 45 who received an inactivated influenza vaccine. The chain links TRBV5-5 to TRBJ2-5, with D unresolved. This material consisted of non-naive T cells sorted from PBMCs, taken on the day of vaccination. CDR3: CASSLLATFETQYF. Written as DNA, the CDR3 is TGTGCCAGCAGCTTGCTCGCGACATTCGAGACCCAGTACTTC.